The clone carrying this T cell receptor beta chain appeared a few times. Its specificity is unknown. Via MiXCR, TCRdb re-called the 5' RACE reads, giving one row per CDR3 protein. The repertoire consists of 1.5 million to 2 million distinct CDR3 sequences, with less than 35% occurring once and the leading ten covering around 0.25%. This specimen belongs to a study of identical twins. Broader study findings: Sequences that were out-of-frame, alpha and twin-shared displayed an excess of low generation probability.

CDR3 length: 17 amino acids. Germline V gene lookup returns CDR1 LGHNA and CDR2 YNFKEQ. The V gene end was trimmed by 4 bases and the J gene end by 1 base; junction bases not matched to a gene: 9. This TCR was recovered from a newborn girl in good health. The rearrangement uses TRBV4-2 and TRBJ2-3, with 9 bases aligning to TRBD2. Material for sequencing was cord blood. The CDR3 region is CASSPSAGGGGTDTQYF. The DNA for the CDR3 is TGTGCCAGCAGCCCCTCAGCGGGAGGTGGTGGCACAGATACGCAGTATTTT.